This TCR beta chain originates from a study of glioma-infiltrating T cells. Study-level points and caveats: Gliomas, especially low-grade, showed above-expected tissue-blood divergence; non-neoplastic patients showed below.

The germline V gene has CDR1 MNHNY and CDR2 SVGAGI (reference sequence). This CDR3 has 15 amino acids. Deletions cut 2 bases from V and 1 base from J, with 9 bases between. Using RNA template, CDR3s of TCR alpha and beta were amplified with iRepertoire arm-PCR. One-step reverse transcription and amplification started from about 100-400 ng of tissue mRNA or PBMC total RNA. TCRdb reprocessed the multiplex PCR reads via MiXCR and lists one record per CDR3 protein. The sample has around 10,000 distinct CDR3 sequences, approximately 60% seen once. Judged by abundance, this clonotype is medium-sized. Its antigen remains unidentified.

The sample taken for sequencing was glioma tissue, nonneoplastic brain tissue, or PBMCs (not recorded which). The chain has TRBV6-6 and TRBJ1-5; a weak D match, TRBD1 (5 bases). The clonotype originates from a human donor with low-grade glioma or glioblastoma, undergoing nonglioma brain surgery, or in good health (not recorded which). CDR3 protein: CASSYTSGSNQPQHF. The CDR3 coding sequence is TGTGCCAGCAGTTACACCTCAGGGAGCAATCAGCCCCAGCATTTT.